The 13 T cell receptor beta chains listed next were all sequenced from one sample in a study of tumor and adjacent non-tumor tissue in lung cancer. A modified ARM-PCR protocol with three rounds of nested PCR amplified TCRbeta. MiXCR, applied by TCRdb to the multiplex PCR reads, yields one record per CDR3 protein. This table has 60,000 to 95,000 distinct CDR3 sequences, 60% to 80% appearing once. This sample's RNA came from whole unsorted tissue. The source material was lung tumor tissue. These receptors were collected from a woman aged 50 to 60 with non-small cell lung cancer.

As regards this clonotype: Being one base from a much bigger clone, this may be a read error. V is TRBV7-9 and J is TRBJ2-1; TRBD2 matches 7 bases. Germline V lookup: CDR1 SEHNR, CDR2 FQNEAQ (reference sequence). This CDR3 is 18 amino acids long. V trimming: 4 bases; J trimming: 6 bases; junction bases outside the gene matches: 18. The CDR3 region is CASSYESGLVGTGNEQFF. CDR3 DNA sequence: TGTGCCAGCAGCTACGAATCAGGACTAGTGGGGACGGGCAATGAGCAGTTCTTC.

The J gene is TRBJ1-2, the V gene TRBV12-3 or TRBV12-4, with a possible D match to TRBD1 (6 bases). The CDR3 extends over 12 amino acids. Here the CDR3 reads CGTHRERGGYTF. The DNA for the CDR3 is TGTGGCACCCACAGGGAACGCGGTGGCTACACCTTC.

As regards this clonotype: A junction boundary mismatches the germline segment, possibly from a read error. This rearrangement joins TRBV4-2 to TRBJ2-3; D unclear. The germline CDR1 and CDR2 sequences are LGHNA and YNFKEQ. CDR3 length: 13 amino acids. CDR3 DNA: TGTGCCAGCAGCCATGATAATCCAGATATGCAGTATTTT. Its protein is CASSHDNPDMQYF.

Note on this clonotype: A read error may produce the germline difference seen at one junction end. This chain uses TRBV10-1 with TRBJ2-7; D is unresolved. Germline V gives CDR1 WNHNN, CDR2 SYGVQD (reference sequence). CDR3 length: 13 amino acids. The CDR3 DNA reads TGCGTCAGCAGTGAGTCTGGTCTCCACGAGCAGTACTTC. Amino acids: CVSSESGLHEQYF.

As concerns this clonotype: A read error may produce the germline difference seen at one junction end. The J gene is TRBJ1-2, the V gene TRBV12-3 or TRBV12-4; D is ambiguous. The CDR3 length is 14 residues. CDR3 nucleotides: TGTACCAGCAGTTTAGGGAGAACTAACTATGGCTACACCTTC. Translation gives CTSSLGRTNYGYTF.

The V and J genes are TRBV29-1 and TRBJ2-2; TRBD1 matches 7 bases. Trimming at V came to 4 bases and at J to 5 bases, leaving 10 bases not matched to a gene. The germline V gene encodes CDR1 SQVTM and CDR2 ANQGSEA. This CDR3 comprises 15 residues. The CDR3 sequence: CSVGDQGVGTGELFF. In nucleotides, the CDR3 is TGCAGCGTTGGAGATCAGGGGGTAGGGACCGGGGAGCTGTTTTTT.

Note on this clonotype: A read error may be the cause here, since a much bigger clone is one base away. The rearrangement joins TRBV5-1 to TRBJ2-1, with D maybe TRBD2 (6 bases). The CDR3 extends over 15 amino acids. CDR1 and CDR2 from the germline V gene are SGHRS and YFSETQ. CDR3 sequence reads: CVSSSLAPQNNEQFF. In DNA form, the CDR3 reads TGCGTCAGCAGCAGTCTAGCGCCGCAGAACAATGAGCAGTTCTTC.

The chain combines TRBV10-2 with TRBJ2-7; a possible D gene is TRBD1 (6 bases). Trimming pared 6 bases from V and 9 bases from J, leaving 24 bases between. Germline CDR1 WSHSY, CDR2 SAAADI. The CDR3 is made up of 15 amino acids. CDR3 sequence (DNA): TGCGCCAGCAGAGAACAGGGACATGGGTATAGGGTGCAGTACTTC. This codes for CASREQGHGYRVQYF.

This clonotype was seen more than once but under ten times. The germline gene is not matched at one end of the junction; a read error may be the cause. CDR3 in amino acids: CANSLLGREQYF. The CDR3 region has the DNA TGTGCCAACAGTTTACTGGGTCGTGAGCAATACTTC. J is TRBJ2-7 and V is TRBV11-2, with D unresolved. The germline CDR1 and CDR2 sequences are SGHAT and FQNNGV. This CDR3 spans 12 amino acids.

Written as DNA, the CDR3 is TGTGCCAACAGCCTTCTTAATCCGGGGGGCTCTAATGAAAAACTGTTTTTT. Translating gives CANSLLNPGGSNEKLFF. The rearrangement uses TRBV6-5 and TRBJ1-4, with a tentative D call TRBD1 (6 bases). V shed 10 bases and J shed 3 bases, with 24 bases lying between them. The CDR3 consists of 17 residues. Germline V gene lookup returns CDR1 MNHEY and CDR2 SVGAGI.

In the case of this clonotype: This may be a read error: a much more frequent sequence differs by one nucleotide. The chain links TRBV7-9 to TRBJ2-2; D remains ambiguous. Germline V CDR1 and CDR2: SEHNR, FQNEAQ (reference sequence). The CDR3 has 13 residues. Between the trimmed V and J ends, which lost 6 bases and 3 bases, there was a span of 8 bases. The CDR3 nucleotides read TGTGCCAGCAGAGCTCAGGACACCGGGGAGCTGTTTTTT. It translates to CASRAQDTGELFF.

Regarding this clonotype: Just one base apart from a much larger clone, this may be a read error. The gene calls are TRBV29-1 and TRBJ2-1; D remains unclear. Germline loops: CDR1 SQVTM, CDR2 ANQGSEA. The CDR3 covers 13 residues. Trimming stripped 3 bases from V and 0 bases from J, with 6 bases between. CDR3 sequence: CSVDTLSYNEQFF. CDR3 nucleotides: TGCAGCGTTGATACTCTCTCCTACAATGAGCAGTTCTTC.

On this clonotype itself: The missing conserved phenylalanine or tryptophan at the end of this CDR3 makes a read error likely. The V and J genes are TRBV12-3 or TRBV12-4 and TRBJ2-7; D is unclear. The V end was cut by 7 bases, the J end by 7 bases, with 17 bases between. The CDR3 is made up of 13 amino acids. In nucleotides, the CDR3 is TGTGCCAGCACCACGCCTCTCACTCGGGAGCAGTACTCC. It translates to CASTTPLTREQYS.